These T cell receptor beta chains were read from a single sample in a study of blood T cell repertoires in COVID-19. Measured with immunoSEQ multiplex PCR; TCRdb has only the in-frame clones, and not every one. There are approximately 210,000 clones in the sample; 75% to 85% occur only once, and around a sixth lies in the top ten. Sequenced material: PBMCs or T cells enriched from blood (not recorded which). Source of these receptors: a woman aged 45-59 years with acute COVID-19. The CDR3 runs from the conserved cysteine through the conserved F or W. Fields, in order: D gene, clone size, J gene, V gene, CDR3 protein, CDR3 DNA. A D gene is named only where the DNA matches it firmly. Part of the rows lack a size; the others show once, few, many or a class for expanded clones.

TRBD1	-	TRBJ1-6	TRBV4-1	CASSPGTGGGPLHF	TGCGCCAGCAGCCCCGGGACAGGCGGGGGCCCCCTCCACTTT
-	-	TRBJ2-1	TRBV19	CASRQSVSSYNEQFF	TGTGCCAGTAGGCAGAGCGTTAGCTCCTACAATGAGCAGTTCTTC
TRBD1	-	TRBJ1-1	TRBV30	CAWSQQGGTEAFF	TGTGCCTGGAGTCAACAGGGGGGCACTGAAGCTTTCTTT
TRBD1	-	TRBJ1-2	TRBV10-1	CASSAVERRGQGAGGYTF	TGCGCCAGCAGTGCAGTGGAACGCAGAGGACAGGGGGCTGGTGGCTACACCTTC
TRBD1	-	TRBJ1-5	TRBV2	CASSVGTGHSNQPQHF	TGTGCCAGCAGTGTGGGGACAGGGCATAGCAATCAGCCCCAGCATTTT
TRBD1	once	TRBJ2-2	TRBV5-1	CASSWTGGLPNTGELFF	TGCGCCAGCAGCTGGACAGGGGGCCTGCCGAACACCGGGGAGCTGTTTTTT
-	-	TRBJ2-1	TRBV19	CASSIVAMSSYNEQFF	TGTGCCAGTAGTATAGTTGCGATGAGCTCCTACAATGAGCAGTTCTTC
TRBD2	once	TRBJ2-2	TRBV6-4	CASSLSGGINTGELFF	TGTGCCAGCAGTCTTAGCGGGGGGATTAACACCGGGGAGCTGTTTTTT
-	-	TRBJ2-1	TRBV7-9	CASSFQSAGKIEQFF	TGTGCCAGCAGCTTTCAGTCGGCAGGAAAGATTGAGCAGTTCTTC
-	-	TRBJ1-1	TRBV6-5	CASSYLYRVGGTEAFF	TGTGCCAGCAGTTATCTGTACCGGGTGGGGGGCACTGAAGCTTTCTTT
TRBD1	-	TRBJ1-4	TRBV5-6	CASSPPGGGEKLFF	TGTGCCAGCAGCCCGCCAGGGGGCGGGGAAAAACTGTTTTTT
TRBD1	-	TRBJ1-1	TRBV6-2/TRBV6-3	CASSPRQGDSKKAFF	TGTGCCAGCAGTCCCCGCCAGGGGGACTCGAAAAAGGCTTTCTTT
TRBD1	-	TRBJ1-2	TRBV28	CASSTHPGTGQLNYGYTF	TGTGCCAGCAGCACCCACCCCGGGACAGGGCAACTTAACTATGGCTACACCTTC
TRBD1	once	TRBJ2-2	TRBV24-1	CATSDFGRTGNTGELFF	TGTGCCACCAGTGATTTCGGTCGGACAGGGAACACCGGGGAGCTGTTTTTT
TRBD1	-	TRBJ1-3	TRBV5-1	CASSLLGQGSSSGNTIYF	TGCGCCAGCAGCTTGCTTGGACAGGGTTCAAGCTCTGGAAACACCATATATTTT
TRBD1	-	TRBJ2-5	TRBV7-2	CASSQQGAGARETQYF	TGTGCCAGCAGCCAACAGGGGGCGGGGGCGAGGGAGACCCAGTACTTC
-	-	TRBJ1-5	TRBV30	CAWSLGINSNQPQHF	TGTGCCTGGAGCCTCGGGATCAATAGCAATCAGCCCCAGCATTTT
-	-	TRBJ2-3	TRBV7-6	CASSSWGPGTDTQYF	TGTGCCAGCAGCTCCTGGGGGCCGGGTACAGATACGCAGTATTTT
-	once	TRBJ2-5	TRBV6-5	CASSYGGTGGKTQYF	TGTGCCAGCAGTTACGGTGGGACGGGCGGGAAGACCCAGTACTTC
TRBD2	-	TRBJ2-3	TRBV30	CAWSTSGGTNTQYF	TGTGCCTGGAGTACCAGCGGGGGGACGAATACGCAGTATTTT
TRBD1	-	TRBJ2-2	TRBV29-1	CSVEVPPGQGTGELFF	TGCAGCGTTGAAGTACCTCCGGGACAGGGGACCGGGGAGCTGTTTTTT
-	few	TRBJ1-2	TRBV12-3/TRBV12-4	CASRRDINYGYTF	TGTGCCAGCAGAAGGGACATCAACTATGGCTACACCTTC
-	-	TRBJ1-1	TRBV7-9	CASSSYTEAFF	TGTGCCAGCAGCTCGTACACTGAAGCTTTCTTT
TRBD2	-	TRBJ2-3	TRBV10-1	CASSETSGTDTQYF	TGCGCCAGCAGTGAGACTAGCGGCACAGATACGCAGTATTTT
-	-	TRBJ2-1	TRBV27	CASSPTQGNYYYYYNEQFF	TGTGCCAGCAGCCCCACACAGGGTAACTACTACTACTACTACAATGAGCAGTTCTTC
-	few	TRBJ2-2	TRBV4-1	CASSQESRYTGELFF	TGCGCCAGCAGCCAAGAATCCAGATACACCGGGGAGCTGTTTTTT
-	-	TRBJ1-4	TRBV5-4	CASSTHRDGPTNEKLFF	TGTGCCAGCAGCACCCACAGGGACGGTCCAACTAATGAAAAACTGTTTTTT
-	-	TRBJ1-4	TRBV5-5	CASSLSGVLNEKLFF	TGTGCCAGCAGCTTGTCAGGGGTGCTAAATGAAAAACTGTTTTTT
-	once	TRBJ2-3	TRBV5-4	CASSSKPTSTDTQYF	TGTGCCAGCAGTTCCAAACCTACTAGCACAGATACGCAGTATTTT
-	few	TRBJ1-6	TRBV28	CASSFGDSPLHF	TGTGCCAGCAGTTTCGGGGATTCACCCCTCCACTTT
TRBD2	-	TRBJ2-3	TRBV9	CASSGSGAPTDTQYF	TGTGCCAGCAGCGGAAGCGGGGCCCCCACAGATACGCAGTATTTT
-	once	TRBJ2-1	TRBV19	CASAIDRSSYNEQFF	TGTGCCAGCGCTATCGACAGGAGTTCCTACAATGAGCAGTTCTTC
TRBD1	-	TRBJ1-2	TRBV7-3	CASNLGAGGGYTF	TGTGCCAGCAACCTGGGGGCAGGGGGTGGCTACACCTTC
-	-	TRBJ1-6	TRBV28	CASSRQDGSSYNSPLHF	TGTGCCAGCAGTCGCCAGGACGGGAGCTCCTATAATTCACCCCTCCACTTT
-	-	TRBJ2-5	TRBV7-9	CASSYPGETQYF	TGTGCCAGCAGCTACCCGGGAGAGACCCAGTACTTC
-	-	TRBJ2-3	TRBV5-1	CASSLGAGDTDTQYF	TGCGCCAGCAGCTTGGGGGCCGGGGACACAGATACGCAGTATTTT
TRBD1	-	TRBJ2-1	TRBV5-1	CASSFDRGYNEQFF	TGCGCCAGCAGCTTCGACAGGGGGTACAATGAGCAGTTCTTC
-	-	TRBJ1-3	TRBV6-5	CASRTTVTGNTIYF	TGTGCCAGCAGGACGACAGTTACTGGAAACACCATATATTTT
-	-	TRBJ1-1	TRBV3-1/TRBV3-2	CASSPLGNTEAFF	TGTGCCAGCAGCCCCCTAGGGAACACTGAAGCTTTCTTT
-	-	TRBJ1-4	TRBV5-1	CASSFRDNEKLFF	TGCGCCAGCAGCTTCAGGGATAATGAAAAACTGTTTTTT
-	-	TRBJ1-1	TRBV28	CASNPTGSTEAFF	TGTGCCAGCAATCCCACAGGATCCACTGAAGCTTTCTTT
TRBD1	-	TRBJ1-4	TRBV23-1	CASSQSSDRATHSVLFF	TGCGCCAGCAGTCAATCGAGTGACAGGGCCACGCATTCGGTCCTGTTTTTT
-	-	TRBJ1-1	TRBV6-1	CASSENRVDGTEAFF	TGTGCCAGCAGTGAAAACAGGGTAGATGGCACTGAAGCTTTCTTT
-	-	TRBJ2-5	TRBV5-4	CASSFRAAGETQYF	TGTGCCAGCAGCTTCCGGGCCGCGGGGGAGACCCAGTACTTC
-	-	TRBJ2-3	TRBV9	CASSVPIQGTEVTDTQYF	TGTGCCAGCAGCGTACCGATACAGGGTACGGAGGTCACAGATACGCAGTATTTT
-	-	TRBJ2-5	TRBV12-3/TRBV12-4	CASSYTEQETQYF	TGTGCCAGCAGTTACACAGAACAAGAGACCCAGTACTTC
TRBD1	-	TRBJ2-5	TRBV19	CASRTGGEETQYF	TGTGCCAGTAGAACAGGGGGCGAAGAGACCCAGTACTTC
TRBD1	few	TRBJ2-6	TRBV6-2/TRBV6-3	CASSLQGTGANVLTF	TGTGCCAGCAGTTTACAGGGGACTGGGGCCAACGTCCTGACTTTC
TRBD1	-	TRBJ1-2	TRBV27	CASSSPGQGDYGYTF	TGTGCCAGCAGTTCACCGGGACAGGGCGACTATGGCTACACCTTC